This TCR beta chain is from a study of cytomegalovirus exposure and HLA in healthy donors. Study results and limitations: Later on, a genetic analysis was performed. It linked a missense variant in DCLRE1C with V- and J-gene trimming of TCR beta.

The ends were cut back, 3 bases at V and 7 bases at J, with 9 bases in the middle. CDR3 size: 12 residues. Germline V gene sequence: CDR1 SEHNR, CDR2 FQNEAQ (reference sequence). Worth noting for this clone: Its antigen is not known.

PCR employed 60 Vbeta and 13 Jbeta primers. Measured with immunoSEQ multiplex PCR; TCRdb has only the in-frame clones, and not every one. This table holds more than 85,000 clones, nearly 85% found once. The sequencing input was PBMCs. This TCR was recovered from a man younger than 35 in good health and CMV-seronegative. The rearrangement joins TRBV7-9 to TRBJ2-5; D is perhaps TRBD2 (5 bases). CDR3 protein: CASSFPRGTQYF. CDR3 DNA: TGTGCCAGCAGCTTCCCTCGGGGGACCCAGTACTTC.